This T cell receptor (beta chain) was sequenced during a study of shared clonotypes between healthy human individuals. This clone came up once. It was across several immunoSEQ plates that each subset's genomic DNA was evenly split. Generated by immunoSEQ multiplex PCR, the TCRdb table keeps only in-frame clones and is missing some. Among about a million clones listed, under 80% were seen once. Germline V gene sequence: CDR1 SGHRS, CDR2 YFSETQ. V was pared by 4 bases and J by 4 bases, with 11 bases between. The CDR3 is 14 residues long. The clonotype was recovered from a man between 18 and 29 years old in good health. J is TRBJ2-2 and V is TRBV5-1; a weak D match, TRBD1 (6 bases). Specimen: memory CD4+ T cells sorted from blood. Documented subset: CD45RA-negative fraction. The CDR3 bases are TGCGCCAGCAGCCCCCAGGGGTTCACCGGGGAGCTGTTTTTT. Translating gives CASSPQGFTGELFF.